Below, 23 T cell receptor beta chains from the same sample are listed, as sequenced in a study of lymphopenia after photon versus proton radiotherapy. The repertoire was sequenced with immunoSEQ multiplex PCR; TCRdb's copy has only in-frame clones and lacks some. The data show about 16,000 clones, about nine tenths seen once. This specimen consisted of peripheral blood, obtained from a patient treated with proton-based radiotherapy. The origin of the receptors is a woman aged 55-70 years with cholangiocarcinoma. Some clones in this sample may be carry-over from other donors' samples.

The V and J genes are TRBV5-3 and TRBJ2-7, with D perhaps matching TRBD1 (6 bases). TRBV5-3 is treated as an ORF (open reading frame) with a function not yet certain. This CDR3 is built from 15 residues. The V end lost 1 base, the J end lost 3 bases, and 14 bases lay between the germline ends. The CDR3 is CARSLLGQGRYEQYF. The CDR3 nucleotides read TGTGCCAGAAGCTTGTTGGGCCAGGGGCGCTACGAGCAGTACTTC.

In DNA, the CDR3 is TGCGCCAGCAGCCAAACTGTGGGGAGGAGAAAGGCTGAAGCTTTCTTT. Its protein product is CASSQTVGRRKAEAFF. J is TRBJ1-1 and V is TRBV4-1; D is unclear. Trimming removed 2 bases at V and 6 bases at J, with 19 bases between. This CDR3 is built from 16 residues. Looked up from germline, CDR1 is MGHRA and CDR2 is YSYEKL.

This clone has only one observation. V gene TRBV27 combines with J gene TRBJ1-2, with TRBD1 as a possible D gene (5 bases). V was clipped by 3 bases and J by 6 bases, with 11 bases between them. The CDR3 length is 13 residues. Germline V lookup: CDR1 MNHEY, CDR2 SMNVEV (reference sequence). The CDR3 is CASSFLGGHGYTF. Written as DNA, the CDR3 is TGTGCCAGCAGTTTCCTGGGGGGTCATGGCTACACCTTC.

The rearrangement uses TRBV6-5 and TRBJ2-7, with TRBD1 as a possible D gene (5 bases). V gave up 0 bases and J gave up 9 bases, with 18 bases separating them. CDR1 and CDR2 from the germline V gene are MNHEY and SVGAGI. The CDR3 sequence is 15 residues long. CDR3 region: CASSYSGLVLVRQYF. In DNA form, the CDR3 reads TGTGCCAGCAGTTACTCGGGGCTAGTTCTGGTTCGGCAGTACTTC.

V and J are TRBV19 and TRBJ2-7; D is perhaps TRBD1 (6 bases). The V gene's germline CDR1 is LNHDA and CDR2 SQIVND (reference sequence). Trimming shortened V by 1 base and J by 2 bases, and 15 bases separated the two germline ends. The CDR3 loop spans 16 amino acids. In DNA form, the CDR3 reads TGTGCCAGTAGTATAGCGACCCCAGGGGAAGCCTACGAGCAGTACTTC. Protein: CASSIATPGEAYEQYF.

This rearrangement joins TRBV5-6 to TRBJ1-2; D gene unclear. Germline CDR1 is SGHDT and CDR2 is YYEEEE. The V end was cut by 2 bases, the J end by 4 bases, with 15 bases between. The length of the CDR3 is 15 residues. The CDR3 region is CASSLGQRHSYGYTF. The DNA of the CDR3 is TGTGCCAGCAGCTTAGGTCAGAGGCACTCCTATGGCTACACCTTC.

V usage is TRBV4-3 and J usage is TRBJ2-3; possible D gene TRBD2, 5 bases. Germline V CDR1 and CDR2: LGHNA, YSLEER. The germline V and J ends were trimmed by 0 bases and 1 base, with 14 bases remaining between them. The CDR3 runs to 17 residues. The CDR3, as DNA: TGCGCCAGCAGCCAAGATCCGGACTGGATGGGCACAGATACGCAGTATTTT. It specifies CASSQDPDWMGTDTQYF.

This sequence joins TRBV7-9 and TRBJ2-4, with 10 bases that match TRBD2. V trimming: 7 bases; J trimming: 2 bases; junction bases outside the gene matches: 14. The CDR3 covers 18 residues. CDR1 and CDR2 from the germline V gene are SEHNR and FQNEAQ (reference sequence). CDR3 protein: CASTRGSGRTSPKNIQYF. CDR3 coding DNA: TGTGCCAGCACCAGAGGTAGCGGGAGGACCTCTCCCAAAAACATTCAGTACTTC. Full variable domain (missing parts from reference TRBV7-9 and TRBJ2-4): DTGVSQNPRHKITKRGQNVTFRCDPISEHNRLYWYRQTLGQGPEFLTYFQNEAQLEKSRLLSDRFSAERPKGSFSTLEIQRTEQGDSAMYLCASTRGSGRTSPKNIQYFGAGTRLSVL.

The chain carries TRBV11-2 and TRBJ2-7; no reliable D call. CDR1 is SGHAT, CDR2 FQNNGV, per germline. V dropped 0 bases and J dropped 6 bases, with 12 bases sitting between them. The CDR3 runs to 14 residues. The CDR3 sequence: CASSLDRRAGEQYF. The DNA for the CDR3 is TGTGCCAGCAGCTTAGATCGAAGGGCTGGCGAGCAGTACTTC.

The genes are TRBV18 and TRBJ2-1, with 10 positions matching TRBD2. CDR3 size: 16 residues. V was clipped by 1 base and J by 5 bases; unmatched bases: 5. Germline CDR1 reads KGHSH; CDR2 reads LQKENI. The CDR3 DNA follows: TGTGCCAGCTCACCACGGAGCGGGAGGGCCGACAATGAGCAGTTCTTC. This gives the protein CASSPRSGRADNEQFF.

The rearrangement links TRBV29-1 to TRBJ2-7, with TRBD2 identical over 9 bases. The CDR3 is 14 residues long. CDR1 and CDR2 from the germline V gene are SQVTM and ANQGSEA. Trimming at V came to 6 bases and at J to 1 base, leaving 7 bases not matched to a gene. This chain's CDR3 is CSVDSGRGSYEQYF. CDR3 DNA: TGCAGCGTAGATAGCGGGAGAGGGTCCTACGAGCAGTACTTC.

As DNA, the CDR3 is TGTGCCAGCAGTTTAAACAGGGGGCACGGCAATGAGCAGTTCTTC. Residues: CASSLNRGHGNEQFF. V and J are TRBV27 and TRBJ2-1; 9 bases fit TRBD1. J lost 6 bases, V lost 2 bases, and 5 bases had no gene match. The CDR3 is 15 amino acids. Germline lookup yields CDR1 MNHEY and CDR2 SMNVEV (reference sequence).

The chain recombines TRBV19 with TRBJ1-5; D is perhaps TRBD1 (6 bases). With 7 bases removed from V and 0 bases from J, the gap between germline ends came to 16 bases. Germline-derived CDR1 and CDR2 are LNHDA and SQIVND (reference sequence). The CDR3 loop spans 16 amino acids. The CDR3 protein is CASIDRRRVSNQPQHF. DNA of the CDR3: TGTGCCAGTATTGACAGGAGGAGGGTTAGCAATCAGCCCCAGCATTTT.

This chain uses TRBV11-2 with TRBJ1-1; D unclear. CDR1 and CDR2 (germline): SGHAT, FQNNGV. This CDR3 contains 15 residues. With 1 base removed from V and 2 bases from J, the gap between germline ends came to 11 bases. In nucleotides, the CDR3 is TGTGCCAGCAGCTTAGGTGCCCCCGGTAACACTGAAGCTTTCTTT. It codes for CASSLGAPGNTEAFF.

CDR3 coding DNA: TGTGCCAGCAGTTACTCAGTTGGGACAGGGCCGAAGACCCAGTACTTC. It encodes CASSYSVGTGPKTQYF. This chain connects TRBV6-5 to TRBJ2-5, with 9 positions matching TRBD1. The junction had 8 bases not matched to a gene; V was cut back by 0 bases and J by 6 bases. Per the germline V gene, CDR1 is MNHEY and CDR2 is SVGAGI. The CDR3 has 16 residues.

Only one count was recorded for this clone. The chain carries TRBV5-1 and TRBJ2-1; D tentatively reads TRBD1 or TRBD2 (5 bases each). Trimming shortened V by 0 bases and J by 15 bases, and 13 bases separated the two germline ends. The CDR3 is 12 amino acids. Germline-derived CDR1 and CDR2 are SGHRS and YFSETQ. The CDR3 nucleotides are TGCGCCAGCAGCTTGGCCGGGGCCTTGGGGTTCTTC. Translating gives CASSLAGALGFF.

V gene TRBV4-3 combines with J gene TRBJ2-1; 11 positions match TRBD2. The V and J ends lost 0 bases and 2 bases, in that order; junction bases with no gene match: 3. Germline CDR1 is LGHNA and CDR2 is YSLEER. This CDR3 spans 17 amino acids. Here the CDR3 reads CASSQDLAGGPYNEQFF. The CDR3 DNA reads TGCGCCAGCAGCCAAGACTTAGCGGGAGGGCCCTACAATGAGCAGTTCTTC.

The rearrangement joins TRBV7-2 to TRBJ1-4; weak D call: TRBD1 (6 bases). CDR3 length equals 15 residues. Between the trimmed V and J ends, which lost 3 bases and 1 base, there was a span of 9 bases. Germline CDR1 is SGHTA and CDR2 is FQGNSA. CDR3 sequence: CASSFPGVTNEKLFF. CDR3 nucleotides: TGTGCCAGCAGCTTCCCAGGGGTAACTAATGAAAAACTGTTTTTT.

V usage is TRBV11-2 and J usage is TRBJ2-2; D is possibly TRBD1 (5 bases). V shed 4 bases and J shed 8 bases, with 8 bases lying between them. Germline V gene data show CDR1 as SGHAT and CDR2 as FQNNGV. CDR3 length: 12 residues. The CDR3 sequence is CASSSRAGELFF. CDR3 bases: TGTGCCAGCAGCTCCAGGGCAGGGGAGCTGTTTTTT.

This sequence joins TRBV6-1 and TRBJ1-1; 8 bases are a match to TRBD1. CDR3 length: 14 residues. V trimming: 6 bases; J trimming: 5 bases; junction bases outside the gene matches: 8. In germline, CDR1 is MNHNS, CDR2 SASEGT. The CDR3 DNA is TGTGCCAGCAGACCAGACAGGGGATGGACTGAAGCTTTCTTT. Translation: CASRPDRGWTEAFF.

The rearrangement uses TRBV5-6 and TRBJ2-5; possibly TRBD1 or TRBD2 for D (6 bases each). CDR3 length: 13 residues. V was pared by 5 bases and J by 5 bases, with 13 bases between. In germline, CDR1 is SGHDT, CDR2 YYEEEE. The CDR3 DNA sequence: TGTGCCAGCAGACTACAGGGAGGCGAGACCCAGTACTTC. It is translated as CASRLQGGETQYF. The full variable domain, with the rest looked up from reference TRBV5-6 and TRBJ2-5, is DAGVTQSPTHLIKTRGQQVTLRCSPKSGHDTVSWYQQALGQGPQFIFQYYEEEERQRGNFPDRFSGHQFPNYSSELNVNALLLGDSALYLCASRLQGGETQYFGPGTRLLVL.

The chain employs TRBV6-6 and TRBJ2-5; D is unresolved. Germline CDR1 and CDR2: MNHNY and SVGAGI (reference sequence). Trimming cost V 6 bases and J 0 bases, with 11 bases left between them. The CDR3 consists of 14 residues. The CDR3 bases are TGTGCCAGCAGGATTGGCCAGTACCAAGAGACCCAGTACTTC. This sequence encodes CASRIGQYQETQYF.

The V and J genes are TRBV4-3 and TRBJ1-4, with 11 positions matching TRBD1. This CDR3 is 16 amino acids long. The V gene's germline CDR1 is LGHNA and CDR2 YSLEER. With 4 bases clipped from V and 7 bases from J, the junction kept 8 bases outside the gene matches. The CDR3 here is CASSLGQGAEGEKLFF. In DNA, the CDR3 is TGCGCCAGCAGCCTCGGACAGGGGGCTGAGGGTGAAAAACTGTTTTTT.